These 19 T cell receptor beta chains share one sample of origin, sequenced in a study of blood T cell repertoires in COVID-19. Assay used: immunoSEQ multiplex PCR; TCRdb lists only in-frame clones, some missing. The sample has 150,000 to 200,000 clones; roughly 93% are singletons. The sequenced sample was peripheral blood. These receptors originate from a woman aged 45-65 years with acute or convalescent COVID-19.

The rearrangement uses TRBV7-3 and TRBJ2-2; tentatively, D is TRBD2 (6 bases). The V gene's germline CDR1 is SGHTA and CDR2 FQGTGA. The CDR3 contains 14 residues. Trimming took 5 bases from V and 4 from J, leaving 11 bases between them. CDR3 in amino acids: CASSPGSFTGELFF. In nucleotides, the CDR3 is TGTGCCAGCAGCCCCGGGAGTTTCACCGGGGAGCTGTTTTTT.

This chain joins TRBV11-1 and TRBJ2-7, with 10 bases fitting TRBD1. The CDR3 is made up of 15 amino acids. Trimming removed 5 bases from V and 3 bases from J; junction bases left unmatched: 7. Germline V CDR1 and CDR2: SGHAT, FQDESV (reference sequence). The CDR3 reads CASSPRDRGLYEQYF. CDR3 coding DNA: TGTGCCAGCAGCCCAAGGGACAGGGGACTCTACGAGCAGTACTTC.

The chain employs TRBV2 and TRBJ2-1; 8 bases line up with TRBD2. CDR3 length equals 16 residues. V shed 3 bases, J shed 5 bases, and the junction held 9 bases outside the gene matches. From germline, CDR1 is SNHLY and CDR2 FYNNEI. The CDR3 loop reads CASSDGWAGGHNEQFF. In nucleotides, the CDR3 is TGTGCCAGCAGTGATGGTTGGGCGGGGGGTCACAATGAGCAGTTCTTC.

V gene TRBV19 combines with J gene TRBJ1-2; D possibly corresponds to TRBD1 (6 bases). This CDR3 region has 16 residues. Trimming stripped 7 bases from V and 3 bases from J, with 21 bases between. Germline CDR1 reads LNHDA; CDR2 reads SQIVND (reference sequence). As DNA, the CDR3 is TGTGCCAGTATCCCCCGGGGGGGCCGGGTGTACTATGGCTACACCTTC. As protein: CASIPRGGRVYYGYTF.

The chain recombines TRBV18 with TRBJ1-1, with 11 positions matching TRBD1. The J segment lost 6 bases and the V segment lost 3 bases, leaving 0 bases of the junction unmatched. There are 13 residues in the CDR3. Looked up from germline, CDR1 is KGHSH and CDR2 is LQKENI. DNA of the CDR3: TGTGCCAGCTCACCGGGACAGGGGGCTGAAGCTTTCTTT. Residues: CASSPGQGAEAFF. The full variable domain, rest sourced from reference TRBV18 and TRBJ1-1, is NAGVMQNPRHLVRRRGQEARLRCSPMKGHSHVYWYRQLPEEGLKFMVYLQKENIIDESGMPKERFSAEFPKEGPSILRIQQVVRGDSAAYFCASSPGQGAEAFFGQGTRLTVV.

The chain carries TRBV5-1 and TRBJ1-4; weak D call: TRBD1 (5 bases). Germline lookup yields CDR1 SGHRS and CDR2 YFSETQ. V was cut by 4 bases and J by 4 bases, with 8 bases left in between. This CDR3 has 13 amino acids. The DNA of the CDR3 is TGCGCCAGCAGCCCAGGGTATAATGAAAAACTGTTTTTT. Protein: CASSPGYNEKLFF.

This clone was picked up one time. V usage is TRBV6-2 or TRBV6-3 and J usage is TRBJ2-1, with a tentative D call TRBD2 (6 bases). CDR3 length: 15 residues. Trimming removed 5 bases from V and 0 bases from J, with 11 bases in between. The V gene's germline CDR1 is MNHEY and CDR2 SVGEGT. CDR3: CASSGTGNSYNEQFF. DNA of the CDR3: TGTGCCAGCAGTGGGACTGGAAACTCCTACAATGAGCAGTTCTTC.

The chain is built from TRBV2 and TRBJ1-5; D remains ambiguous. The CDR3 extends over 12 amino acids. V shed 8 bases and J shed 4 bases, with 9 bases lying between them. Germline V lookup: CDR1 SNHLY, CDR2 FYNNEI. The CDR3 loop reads CASRGQNQPQHF. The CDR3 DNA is TGTGCCAGCCGAGGGCAGAATCAGCCCCAGCATTTT. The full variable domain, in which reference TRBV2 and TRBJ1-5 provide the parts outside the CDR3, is EPEVTQTPSHQVTQMGQEVILRCVPISNHLYFYWYRQILGQKVEFLVSFYNNEISEKSEIFDDQFSVERPDGSNFTLKIRSTKLEDSAMYFCASRGQNQPQHFGDGTRLSIL.

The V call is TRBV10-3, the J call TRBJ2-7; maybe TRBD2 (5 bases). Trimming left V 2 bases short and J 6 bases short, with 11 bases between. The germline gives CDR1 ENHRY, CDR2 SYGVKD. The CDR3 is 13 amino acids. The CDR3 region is CAISEKQGSEQYF. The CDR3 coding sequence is TGTGCCATCAGTGAGAAACAAGGGAGCGAGCAGTACTTC.

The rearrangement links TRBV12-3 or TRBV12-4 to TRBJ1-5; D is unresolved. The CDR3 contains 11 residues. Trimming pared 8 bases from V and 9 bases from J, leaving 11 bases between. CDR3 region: CASGISGPQHF. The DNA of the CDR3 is TGTGCCAGCGGAATTTCGGGGCCCCAGCATTTT.

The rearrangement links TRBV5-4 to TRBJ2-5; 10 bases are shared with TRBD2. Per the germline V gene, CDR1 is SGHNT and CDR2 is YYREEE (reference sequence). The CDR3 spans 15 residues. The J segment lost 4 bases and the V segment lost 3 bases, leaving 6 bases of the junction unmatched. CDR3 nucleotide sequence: TGTGCCAGCAGCTCCGCTAGCGGGGGTCCAGAGACCCAGTACTTC. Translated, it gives CASSSASGGPETQYF.

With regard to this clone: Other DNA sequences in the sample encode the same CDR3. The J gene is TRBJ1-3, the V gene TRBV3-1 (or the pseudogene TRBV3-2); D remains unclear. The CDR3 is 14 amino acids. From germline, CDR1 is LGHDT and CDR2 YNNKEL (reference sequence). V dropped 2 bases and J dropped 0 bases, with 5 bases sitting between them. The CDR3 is CASSQRGSGNTIYF. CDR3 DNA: TGTGCCAGCAGCCAAAGAGGCTCTGGAAACACCATATATTTT.

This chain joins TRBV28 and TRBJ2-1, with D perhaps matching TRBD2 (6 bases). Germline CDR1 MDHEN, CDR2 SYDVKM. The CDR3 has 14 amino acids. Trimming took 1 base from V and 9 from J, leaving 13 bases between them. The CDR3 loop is CASSLSGGRSEQFF. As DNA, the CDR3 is TGTGCCAGCAGTTTATCCGGGGGTAGGAGTGAGCAGTTCTTC.

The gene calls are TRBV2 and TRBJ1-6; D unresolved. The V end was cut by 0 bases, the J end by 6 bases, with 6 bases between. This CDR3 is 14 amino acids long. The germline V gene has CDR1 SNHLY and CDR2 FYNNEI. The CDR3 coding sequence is TGTGCCAGCAGTGAAGCGCGGGCTAATTCACCCCTCCACTTT. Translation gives CASSEARANSPLHF.

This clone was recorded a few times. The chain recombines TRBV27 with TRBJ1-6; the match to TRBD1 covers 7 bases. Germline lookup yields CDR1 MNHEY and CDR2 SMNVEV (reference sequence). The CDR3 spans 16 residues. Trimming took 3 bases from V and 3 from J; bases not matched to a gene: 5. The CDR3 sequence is CASSLTGPYYNSPLHF. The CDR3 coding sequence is TGTGCCAGCAGTTTGACAGGGCCTTACTATAATTCACCCCTCCACTTT.

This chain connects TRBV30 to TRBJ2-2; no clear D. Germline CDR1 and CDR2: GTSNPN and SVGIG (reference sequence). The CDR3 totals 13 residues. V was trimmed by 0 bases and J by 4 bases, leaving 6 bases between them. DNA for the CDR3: TGTGCCTGGAGTGTAGAGCCCACCGGGGAGCTGTTTTTT. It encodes CAWSVEPTGELFF. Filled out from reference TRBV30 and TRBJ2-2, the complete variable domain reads SQTIHQWPATLVQPVGSPLSLECTVEGTSNPNLYWYRQAAGRGLQLLFYSVGIGQISSEVPQNLSASRPQDRQFILSSKKLLLSDSGFYLCAWSVEPTGELFFGEGSRLTVL.

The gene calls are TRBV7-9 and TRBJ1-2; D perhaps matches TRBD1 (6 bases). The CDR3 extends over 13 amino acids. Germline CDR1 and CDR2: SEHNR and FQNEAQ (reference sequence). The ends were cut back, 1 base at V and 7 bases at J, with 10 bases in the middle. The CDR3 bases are TGTGCCAGCAGCTTAGATCCAGGGGCTGGCTACACCTTC. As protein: CASSLDPGAGYTF.

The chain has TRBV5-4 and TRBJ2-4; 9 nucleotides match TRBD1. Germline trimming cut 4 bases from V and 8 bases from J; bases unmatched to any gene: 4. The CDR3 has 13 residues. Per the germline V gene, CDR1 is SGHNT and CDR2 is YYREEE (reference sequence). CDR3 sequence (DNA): TGTGCCAGCAGCCCGTACAGGGGGCACATTCAGTACTTC. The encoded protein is CASSPYRGHIQYF. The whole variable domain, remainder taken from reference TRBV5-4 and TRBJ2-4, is ETGVTQSPTHLIKTRGQQVTLRCSSQSGHNTVSWYQQALGQGPQFIFQYYREEENGRGNFPPRFSGLQFPNYSSELNVNALELDDSALYLCASSPYRGHIQYFGAGTRLSVL.

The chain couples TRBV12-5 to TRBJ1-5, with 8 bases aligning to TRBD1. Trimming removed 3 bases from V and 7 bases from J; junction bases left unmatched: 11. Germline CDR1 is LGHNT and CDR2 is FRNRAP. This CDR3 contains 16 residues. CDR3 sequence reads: CASGLGQGRVGQPQHF. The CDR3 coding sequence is TGTGCTAGTGGTTTAGGACAGGGCAGGGTGGGACAGCCCCAGCATTTT.